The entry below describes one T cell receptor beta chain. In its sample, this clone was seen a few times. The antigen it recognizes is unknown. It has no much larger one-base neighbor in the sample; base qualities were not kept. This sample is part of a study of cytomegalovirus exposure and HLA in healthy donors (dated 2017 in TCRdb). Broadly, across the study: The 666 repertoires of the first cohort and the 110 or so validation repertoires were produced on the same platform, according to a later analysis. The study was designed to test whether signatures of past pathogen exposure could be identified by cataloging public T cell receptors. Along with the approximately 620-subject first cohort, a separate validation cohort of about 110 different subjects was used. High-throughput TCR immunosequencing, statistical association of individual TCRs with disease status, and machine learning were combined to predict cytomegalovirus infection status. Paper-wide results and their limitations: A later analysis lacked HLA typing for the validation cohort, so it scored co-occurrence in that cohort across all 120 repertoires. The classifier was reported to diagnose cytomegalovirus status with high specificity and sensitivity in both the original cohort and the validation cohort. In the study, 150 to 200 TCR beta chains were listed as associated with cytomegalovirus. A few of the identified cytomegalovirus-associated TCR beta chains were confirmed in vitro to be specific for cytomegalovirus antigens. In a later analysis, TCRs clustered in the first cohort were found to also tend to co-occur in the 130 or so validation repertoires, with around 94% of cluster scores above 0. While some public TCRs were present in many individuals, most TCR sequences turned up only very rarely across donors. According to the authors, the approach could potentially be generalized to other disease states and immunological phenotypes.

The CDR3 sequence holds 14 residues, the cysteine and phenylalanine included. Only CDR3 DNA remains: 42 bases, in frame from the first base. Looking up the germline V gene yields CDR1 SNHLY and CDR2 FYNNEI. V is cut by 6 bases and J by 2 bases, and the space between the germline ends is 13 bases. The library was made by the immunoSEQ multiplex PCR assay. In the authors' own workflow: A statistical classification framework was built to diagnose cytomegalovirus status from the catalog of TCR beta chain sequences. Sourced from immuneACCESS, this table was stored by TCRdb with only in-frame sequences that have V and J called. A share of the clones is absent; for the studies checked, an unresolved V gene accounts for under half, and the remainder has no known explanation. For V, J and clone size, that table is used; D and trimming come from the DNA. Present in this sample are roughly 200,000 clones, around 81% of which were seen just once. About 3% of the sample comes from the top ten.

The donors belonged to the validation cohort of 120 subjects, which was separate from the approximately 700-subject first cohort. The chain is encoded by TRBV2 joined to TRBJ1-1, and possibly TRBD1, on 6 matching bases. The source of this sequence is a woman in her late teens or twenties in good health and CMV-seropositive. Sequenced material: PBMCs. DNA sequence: TGTGCCAGCAGGGGACAACAGGGAAACACTGAAGCTTTCTTT. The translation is CASRGQQGNTEAFF.